The 19 T cell receptor beta chains below were found in one sample sequenced in a study of T cells after yellow fever vaccination. Each CDR3 protein is one row after TCRdb ran MiXCR on the 5' RACE reads. The data show hundreds of thousands of distinct CDR3 sequences, with around 20% seen just once and 15% to 20% held by the top ten. The input for sequencing was PBMCs, taken before the yellow fever booster vaccination. The receptors were sampled from a man between 18 and 35 years old who received the YFV17D yellow fever vaccine.

This clonotype came up a few times. The chain joins TRBV20-1 to TRBJ2-5; D not certain. V lost 0 bases to trimming and J lost 2 bases, with 7 bases between them. The germline gives CDR1 DFQATT, CDR2 SNEGSKA (reference sequence). The CDR3 runs to 13 residues. The CDR3 loop reads CSAREVGQETQYF. In DNA form, the CDR3 reads TGCAGTGCTAGAGAAGTGGGACAAGAGACCCAGTACTTC.

This chain uses TRBV12-3 or TRBV12-4 with TRBJ2-2; 8 positions match TRBD2. The CDR3 is made up of 14 amino acids. After removal of 7 bases from V and 9 bases from J, the junction contained 10 bases not matched to a gene. CDR3 DNA: TGTGCCAGCACGGATAGCGGGATTCTTAGGGAGCTGTTTTTT. It encodes CASTDSGILRELFF.

This clonotype was recorded a few times. The chain links TRBV11-2 to TRBJ2-5; 8 nucleotides align to TRBD2. With V trimmed by 1 base and J by 5 bases, 9 bases remained unmatched. This CDR3 is built from 16 residues. CDR1 SGHAT and CDR2 FQNNGV come from the germline V gene. The CDR3: CASSLGGSGVQETQYF. In nucleotides, the CDR3 is TGTGCCAGCAGCTTAGGTGGTAGCGGGGTCCAGGAGACCCAGTACTTC.

This clonotype was observed a few times. The chain uses TRBV28 and TRBJ1-6; weak D call: TRBD1 (5 bases). Trimming cost V 4 bases and J 10 bases, with 14 bases left between them. Per the germline V gene, CDR1 is MDHEN and CDR2 is SYDVKM. The CDR3 has 14 amino acids. DNA for the CDR3: TGTGCCAGCAGTTCGCTGGTAGGGGTCTCACCCCTCCACTTT. Amino acids: CASSSLVGVSPLHF. The variable domain in full, completed from reference TRBV28 and TRBJ1-6, reads DVKVTQSSRYLVKRTGEKVFLECVQDMDHENMFWYRQDPGLGLRLIYFSYDVKMKEKGDIPEGYSVSREKKERFSLILESASTNQTSMYLCASSSLVGVSPLHFGNGTRLTVT.

This clonotype was seen a handful of times. This chain uses TRBV12-3 or TRBV12-4 with TRBJ2-5; D not resolved. The CDR3 loop spans 12 amino acids. Trimming stripped 2 bases from V and 5 bases from J, with 6 bases between. The CDR3: CASSLSPETQYF. In DNA form, the CDR3 reads TGTGCCAGCAGTTTAAGCCCGGAGACCCAGTACTTC.

This clonotype was observed a few times. The chain carries TRBV6-1 and TRBJ2-1; D not certain. V shed 7 bases and J shed 4 bases, with 2 bases lying between them. This CDR3 contains 10 residues. The germline V gene has CDR1 MNHNS and CDR2 SASEGT. This CDR3 is CASMYNEQFF. The CDR3 DNA reads TGTGCCAGCATGTACAATGAGCAGTTCTTC.

This chain links TRBV5-1 with TRBJ2-2, with D unclear. Germline values: CDR1 SGHRS, CDR2 YFSETQ. The V gene lost 0 bases and the J gene lost 0 bases, with 9 bases spanning the gap. This CDR3 comprises 16 residues. CDR3 bases: TGCGCCAGCAGCTTGGTCCGGACGGCGAACACCGGGGAGCTGTTTTTT. Residues: CASSLVRTANTGELFF.

This rearrangement joins TRBV21-1 to TRBJ2-7; no check of the table's D call, TRBD1, against the DNA was made. TRBV21-1 corresponds to a pseudogene. There are 14 residues in the CDR3. The CDR3 nucleotides read TGTGCCAGCAGCAAAGCAGTGGACAGGGGCGAGCAGTACGTC. Its protein is CASSKAVDRGEQYV.

This clonotype turned up a few times. The V call is TRBV4-1, the J call TRBJ1-1; D perhaps matches TRBD1 (5 bases). The CDR3 totals 14 residues. V dropped 8 bases and J dropped 1 base, with 14 bases sitting between them. Per germline, CDR1 MGHRA and CDR2 YSYEKL. The CDR3 region has the DNA TGCGCCAGCCGGGGCTTCTTACGGAACACTGAAGCTTTCTTT. Its translation: CASRGFLRNTEAFF.

CDR3 sequence (DNA): TGTGCCAGCAGCCCAAACCGGCTTAGCGGAGACTACGAGCAGTACTTC. It codes for CASSPNRLSGDYEQYF. The genes are TRBV14 and TRBJ2-7; a possible D gene is TRBD2 (6 bases). V was pared by 4 bases and J by 3 bases, with 19 bases between. Germline-derived CDR1 and CDR2 are SGHDN and FVKESK. The CDR3 runs to 16 residues.

This clonotype appeared a few times. The chain is built from TRBV12-3 or TRBV12-4 and TRBJ2-5; perhaps TRBD1 as D (5 bases). Trimming stripped 6 bases from V and 0 bases from J, with 8 bases between. The CDR3 runs to 13 residues. The CDR3 coding sequence is TGTGCCAGCAGGCGACAGAACCAAGAGACCCAGTACTTC. This translates into CASRRQNQETQYF.

The CDR3 DNA reads as TGTGCCAGCAGCCCCGGTTGGGACATTCAGTACTTC. This gives the protein CASSPGWDIQYF. The genes are TRBV7-9 and TRBJ2-4; D gene unclear. Trimming stripped 5 bases from V and 8 bases from J, with 10 bases between. This CDR3 comprises 12 residues. Germline V gene lookup returns CDR1 SEHNR and CDR2 FQNEAQ (reference sequence).

This chain links TRBV4-2 with TRBJ1-4; TRBD1 matches at 9 bases. From germline, CDR1 is LGHNA and CDR2 YNFKEQ. This CDR3 comprises 15 residues. Trimming at V came to 5 bases and at J to 3 bases, leaving 4 bases not matched to a gene. The CDR3 nucleotides read TGTGCCAGCAGCAACCGGGACAGGGCTAATGAAAAACTGTTTTTT. Its translation is CASSNRDRANEKLFF.

A few counts support this clonotype. The V call is TRBV10-3, the J call TRBJ2-7, with D unresolved. Germline loops: CDR1 ENHRY, CDR2 SYGVKD. The V end was cut by 3 bases, the J end by 3 bases, with 9 bases between. This CDR3 spans 13 amino acids. Here the CDR3 DNA reads TGTGCCATCAGTGACGGTAAGGACTACGAGCAGTACGTC. Translation gives CAISDGKDYEQYV.

The chain joins TRBV29-1 to TRBJ2-5, with 7 bases identical to TRBD1. CDR1 SQVTM and CDR2 ANQGSEA come from the germline V gene. With 3 bases clipped from V and 4 bases from J, the junction kept 8 bases outside the gene matches. The CDR3 sequence is 14 residues long. The CDR3 coding sequence is TGCAGCGTTGAGGATACAGGGGCAGGAGAGACCCAGTACTTC. Its protein is CSVEDTGAGETQYF.

V usage is TRBV5-1 and J usage is TRBJ1-4; 8 bases agree with TRBD1. The J segment lost 8 bases and the V segment lost 7 bases, leaving 10 bases of the junction unmatched. Germline V lookup: CDR1 SGHRS, CDR2 YFSETQ. The CDR3 is 14 residues long. CDR3 in amino acids: CASGSGQGGEKLFF. CDR3 nucleotides: TGCGCCAGCGGCAGTGGACAGGGCGGGGAAAAACTGTTTTTT.

At least ten counts were recorded for this clonotype. The chain couples TRBV10-3 to TRBJ1-4; D is undetermined. The germline gives CDR1 ENHRY, CDR2 SYGVKD. The CDR3 runs 12 residues. V was trimmed by 7 bases and J by 8 bases, leaving 11 bases between them. CDR3 loop: CAIKGESEKLFF. In nucleotides, the CDR3 is TGTGCCATCAAGGGCGAGAGCGAAAAACTGTTTTTT.

V gene TRBV7-3 combines with J gene TRBJ2-3; no clear D gene. From germline, CDR1 is SGHTA and CDR2 FQGTGA. The CDR3 consists of 15 residues. V was trimmed by 1 base and J by 4 bases, leaving 12 bases between them. CDR3 in DNA: TGTGCCAGCAGCTTAAACCCTAGGGTTTCAGATACGCAGTATTTT. Residues: CASSLNPRVSDTQYF.

CDR3 nucleotide sequence: TGTGCCGGTGGGACGGGGCGAGGCACAGATACGCAGTATTTT. Its protein is CAGGTGRGTDTQYF. The V gene is TRBV7-8, the J gene TRBJ2-3; D is possibly TRBD1 or TRBD2 (5 bases each). There are 14 residues in the CDR3. V shed 11 bases and J shed 1 base, with 16 bases lying between them. Germline CDR1 SGHVS, CDR2 FQNEAQ.